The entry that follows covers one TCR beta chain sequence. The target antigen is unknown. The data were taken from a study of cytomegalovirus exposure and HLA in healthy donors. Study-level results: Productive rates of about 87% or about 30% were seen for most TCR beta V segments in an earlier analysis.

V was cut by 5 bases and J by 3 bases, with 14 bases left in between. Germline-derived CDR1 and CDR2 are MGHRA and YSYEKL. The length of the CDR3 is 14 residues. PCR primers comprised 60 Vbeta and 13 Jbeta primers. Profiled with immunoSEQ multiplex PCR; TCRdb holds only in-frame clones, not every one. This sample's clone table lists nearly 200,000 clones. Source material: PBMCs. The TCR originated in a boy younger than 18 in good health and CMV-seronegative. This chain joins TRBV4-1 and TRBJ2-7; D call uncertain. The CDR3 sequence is CASSDRLPNYEQYF. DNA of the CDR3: TGCGCCAGCAGCGACCGACTGCCCAACTACGAGCAGTACTTC.